This T cell receptor beta chain is from a study of shared clonotypes between healthy human individuals. The table came from immunoSEQ multiplex PCR; TCRdb's copy has only in-frame clones and leaves some out. The data hold millions of clones, with over 85% observed a single time. Terminally differentiated effector memory CD45RA+ cells were left out of the naive CD8 fraction, which was CD45RO-negative and positively selected for CCR7. Trimming cost V 6 bases and J 4 bases; bases outside gene matches: 6. Germline-derived CDR1 and CDR2 are SGHNT and YYREEE (reference sequence). The CDR3 is made up of 14 amino acids.

Sequencing used naive CD8+ T cells sorted from blood. This sequence joins TRBV5-4 and TRBJ2-1, with 8 bases aligning to TRBD2. This receptor was taken from a man younger than 35 in good health. In DNA, the CDR3 is TGTGCCAGCACCATAGCGGGGAGATACAATGAGCAGTTCTTC. This gives the protein CASTIAGRYNEQFF.